This T cell receptor (beta chain) was captured in a study of OX40 agonist ivuxolimab in advanced cancers. The CDR3 runs to 15 residues. The germline V gene encodes CDR1 SGHTA and CDR2 FQGNSA. The V and J ends lost 2 bases and 7 bases respectively, with 15 bases between them. TCRdb's copy holds only in-frame clones and misses some; the assay was immunoSEQ multiplex PCR. Among tens of thousands of clones listed, about 85% were seen once. The V call is TRBV7-2, the J call TRBJ2-1; TRBD2 is a possible D gene (5 bases). The receptor's source is an adult with an advanced solid tumor such as melanoma, head and neck, liver or kidney cancer. Sequencing was performed on CD4+ or CD8+ T cells sorted from blood, taken in a trial of the OX40 agonist ivuxolimab. CDR3: CASSLMAGRRNEQFF. As DNA, the CDR3 is TGTGCCAGCAGCTTAATGGCAGGTAGGAGGAATGAGCAGTTCTTC.